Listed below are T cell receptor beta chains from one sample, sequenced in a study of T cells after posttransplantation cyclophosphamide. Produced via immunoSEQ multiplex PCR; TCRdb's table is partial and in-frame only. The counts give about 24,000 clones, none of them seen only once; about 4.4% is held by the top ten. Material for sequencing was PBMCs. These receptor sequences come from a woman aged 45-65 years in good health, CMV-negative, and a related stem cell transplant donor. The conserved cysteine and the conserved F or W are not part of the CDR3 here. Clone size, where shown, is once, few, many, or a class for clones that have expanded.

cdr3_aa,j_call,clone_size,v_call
ASSYPRDKRRYYEQY,TRBJ2-7,medium-sized,TRBV7-3
ASSADRFGPLH,TRBJ1-6,.,TRBV6-6
ASGPGTSGGYEQF,TRBJ2-1,many,TRBV12-5
ASSITYEQY,TRBJ2-7,many,TRBV7-2
ASSPRQGYENTEAF,TRBJ1-1,many,TRBV18
ASSLVDRAGQETQY,TRBJ2-5,many,TRBV5-1
AISEGQGLEQY,TRBJ2-7,many,TRBV10-3
ASSLGQGRETQY,TRBJ2-5,many,TRBV5-1
ASSLGTGGRRDEQF,TRBJ2-1,many,TRBV5-1
ASSTRAGGTEAF,TRBJ1-1,many,TRBV7-2
ASSVPRPGAEAF,TRBJ1-1,many,TRBV7-9
ASSQGTSRSYNEQF,TRBJ2-1,many,TRBV4-1
ASSWRGGGETQY,TRBJ2-5,many,TRBV5-6
ASTARGGEEETQY,TRBJ2-5,many,TRBV9
ASNKDQDFYNEQF,TRBJ2-1,many,TRBV5-1
ASRIRDKGTDTQY,TRBJ2-3,many,TRBV27
ASSQELGSNYGYT,TRBJ1-2,.,TRBV7-9
SVYRDEQY,TRBJ2-7,many,TRBV29-1
ASSVEQRAETQY,TRBJ2-5,many,TRBV9
ASSFARESGGELF,TRBJ2-2,many,TRBV6-6
ASSLVSNQPQH,TRBJ1-5,many,TRBV7-2
ASSPGGTAQY,TRBJ2-5,many,TRBV7-9
AISTGMNTEAF,TRBJ1-1,medium-sized,TRBV10-3
ASSNQGAGQPQH,TRBJ1-5,many,TRBV19